This TCR beta chain came from a study of T cells after yellow fever vaccination. The study's findings and limits: The study found a weaker secondary response that peaked faster, day 5 versus 15.

This clonotype was recorded a few times. What it recognizes is unknown. Template-switching 5'RACE yielded the TCR cDNA; a universal primer site and UMIs were added in the process. One entry per CDR3 protein, called by TCRdb with MiXCR from the 5' RACE reads. The repertoire holds some 600,000 distinct CDR3 sequences, with more than 9% as singletons. Sequenced here: PBMCs, sampled on the day of the yellow fever booster vaccination. This receptor was taken from a man aged 25 to 45 who received the YFV17D yellow fever vaccine.

The CDR3 spells CASSPGQGVETQYF. In nucleotides, the CDR3 is TGCGCCAGCAGCCCGGGACAGGGTGTGGAGACCCAGTACTTC. The chain is built from TRBV4-3 and TRBJ2-5, with 9 bases lining up with TRBD1. With 4 bases clipped from V and 5 bases from J, the junction kept 5 bases outside the gene matches. Germline V gene sequence: CDR1 LGHNA, CDR2 YSLEER. This CDR3 has 14 amino acids.